These T cell receptor beta chains were read from a single sample in a study of cytomegalovirus exposure and HLA in healthy donors. Using immunoSEQ multiplex PCR, the repertoire was profiled, and TCRdb retains in-frame clones only, with some absent. Among 150,000 to 200,000 clones listed, 65% to 90% were seen once. The sequencing input was PBMCs. Receptors were obtained from a girl aged 2-9 years in good health and CMV-seropositive. CDR3s include the opening cysteine and the closing phenylalanine or tryptophan. Each record gives: J gene, D gene, clone size, V gene, CDR3 protein, CDR3 DNA. The D gene is left open where the match is weak. Expanded clones get a size class; other rows say once, few or many, or leave the size out.

TRBJ1-2	.	once	TRBV27	CASSYRDRPNYGYTF	TGTGCCAGCAGCTACCGTGACAGACCTAACTATGGCTACACCTTC
TRBJ1-1	.	few	TRBV2	CAVGGSYTEAFF	TGTGCGGTCGGGGGTTCTTACACTGAAGCTTTCTTT
TRBJ2-1	TRBD2	.	TRBV5-1	CASSLGILAVGSYNEQFF	TGCGCCAGCAGCTTGGGGATCCTAGCGGTGGGCTCCTACAATGAGCAGTTCTTC
TRBJ2-1	.	.	TRBV9	CASSVTRASYNEQFF	TGTGCCAGCAGCGTAACGAGGGCTTCATACAATGAGCAGTTCTTC
TRBJ2-3	.	.	TRBV11-2	CASSTSGDSTDTQYF	TGTGCCAGCAGCACCTCGGGAGACAGCACAGATACGCAGTATTTT
TRBJ2-7	TRBD2	.	TRBV7-2	CASSSSSGRSYEQYF	TGTGCCAGCAGCTCCTCTAGCGGGAGAAGTTACGAGCAGTACTTC
TRBJ2-1	.	.	TRBV5-5	CASSPEGGARFF	TGTGCCAGCAGCCCCGAGGGGGGGGCAAGGTTCTTC
TRBJ2-7	TRBD1	.	TRBV6-5	CASSSHGQGKSEQYF	TGTGCCAGCAGTTCCCACGGACAGGGGAAAAGCGAGCAGTACTTC
TRBJ2-7	TRBD1	.	TRBV7-3	CASSSGQGLPYEQYF	TGTGCCAGCAGCTCCGGACAGGGTCTTCCCTACGAGCAGTACTTC
TRBJ2-3	.	.	TRBV20-1	CSASGADTQYF	TGCAGTGCTAGCGGGGCAGATACGCAGTATTTT
TRBJ1-4	TRBD1	.	TRBV11-2	CASSLGQGREKLFF	TGTGCCAGCAGCTTAGGACAGGGGCGTGAAAAACTGTTTTTT
TRBJ2-3	TRBD2	.	TRBV29-1	CSVEVLAGESDTQYF	TGCAGCGTTGAGGTACTAGCGGGGGAATCAGATACGCAGTATTTT
TRBJ2-3	.	.	TRBV9	CASSVAGFVDTQYF	TGTGCCAGCAGCGTAGCGGGGTTTGTGGATACGCAGTATTTT
TRBJ2-1	TRBD1	.	TRBV5-6	CASSLRTGTGNEQFF	TGTGCCAGCAGCTTGAGGACAGGGACCGGCAATGAGCAGTTCTTC
TRBJ1-1	.	.	TRBV5-4	CASSLTGGPKYEAFF	TGTGCCAGCAGCCTGACGGGGGGACCGAAGTATGAAGCTTTCTTT
TRBJ1-3	TRBD1	.	TRBV19	CASSYGPLPGQTTGNTIYF	TGTGCCAGTAGTTATGGGCCCCTCCCGGGACAGACGACTGGAAACACCATATATTTT
TRBJ2-2	.	.	TRBV9	CASSGGERVTTGELFF	TGTGCCAGCAGCGGGGGTGAGAGGGTTACCACCGGGGAGCTGTTTTTT
TRBJ2-7	TRBD2	.	TRBV7-9	CASSLGTSGSSLEQYF	TGTGCCAGCAGCTTGGGGACTAGCGGGAGTTCCCTCGAGCAGTACTTC
TRBJ2-7	.	.	TRBV10-3	CAISELTANEQYF	TGTGCCATCAGTGAGTTGACAGCCAACGAGCAGTACTTC
TRBJ2-3	.	.	TRBV5-1	CASSILQDTQYF	TGCGCCAGCAGCATCCTACAGGATACGCAGTATTTT
TRBJ1-1	TRBD1	.	TRBV28	CASRHLFGGQGNAEAFF	TGTGCCAGCAGACACCTCTTCGGGGGACAGGGTAACGCTGAAGCTTTCTTT
TRBJ2-7	TRBD1	.	TRBV5-4	CASSLDRGPIYEQYF	TGTGCCAGCAGCTTGGACAGGGGACCTATCTACGAGCAGTACTTC
TRBJ2-3	TRBD2	.	TRBV5-1	CASSLGSGGPDTQYF	TGCGCCAGCAGCTTGGGTAGCGGGGGGCCAGATACGCAGTATTTT
TRBJ1-6	.	.	TRBV7-8	CASSPSTGSYNSPLHF	TGTGCCAGCAGCCCTAGCACGGGATCATATAATTCACCCCTCCACTTT
TRBJ1-5	.	.	TRBV2	CASTAGNNNQPQHF	TGTGCCAGTACCGCGGGGAATAACAATCAGCCCCAGCATTTT
TRBJ2-1	.	.	TRBV2	CASSGDLGEQFF	TGTGCCAGCTCGGGAGATCTGGGCGAGCAGTTCTTC
TRBJ1-3	TRBD1	.	TRBV30	CAWRGGRSGNTIYF	TGTGCCTGGAGAGGGGGCCGTTCTGGAAACACCATATATTTT
TRBJ2-2	TRBD2	.	TRBV9	CASSVASGGYTGELFF	TGTGCCAGCAGCGTAGCTAGCGGGGGTTACACCGGGGAGCTGTTTTTT
TRBJ1-6	TRBD1	few	TRBV6-6	CASRLDRAFRNSPLHF	TGTGCCAGCAGGCTGGACAGGGCGTTCAGAAATTCACCCCTCCACTTT
TRBJ2-7	.	few	TRBV7-2	CASSLGGGSEQYF	TGTGCCAGCAGCTTAGGGGGCGGATCGGAGCAGTACTTC
TRBJ2-7	.	.	TRBV9	CASSVGGGGYEQYF	TGTGCCAGCAGCGTAGGCGGTGGAGGGTACGAGCAGTACTTC
TRBJ1-2	.	.	TRBV15	CATSRDRVDYGYTF	TGTGCCACCAGCAGAGACAGGGTTGACTATGGCTACACCTTC
TRBJ1-1	TRBD1	few	TRBV25-1	CASSLTGVETEAFF	TGTGCCAGCAGCCTCACAGGGGTAGAAACTGAAGCTTTCTTT
TRBJ2-5	.	.	TRBV27	CASSGQSQETQYF	TGTGCCAGCTCCGGACAGTCCCAAGAGACCCAGTACTTC
TRBJ2-3	.	.	TRBV2	CASTKPIRQYF	TGTGCCAGCACCAAGCCTATACGGCAGTATTTT
TRBJ2-3	.	.	TRBV11-3	CASSLVFQTGDTQYF	TGTGCCAGCAGCTTAGTCTTCCAAACTGGAGATACGCAGTATTTT
TRBJ2-3	TRBD1	.	TRBV27	CASPSKLTGRRASTDTQYF	TGTGCCAGCCCTAGTAAACTGACAGGGAGAAGAGCGAGCACAGATACGCAGTATTTT
TRBJ1-2	.	.	TRBV6-1	CASSETLGTLRVYGYTF	TGTGCCAGCAGTGAGACCCTGGGCACCCTACGAGTCTATGGCTACACCTTC
TRBJ1-4	TRBD1	.	TRBV5-6	CASSSTANQGAWEKLFF	TGTGCCAGCAGTTCCACCGCAAACCAGGGGGCTTGGGAAAAACTGTTTTTT
TRBJ1-1	.	.	TRBV11-2	CASSPIWGHNTEAFF	TGTGCCAGCAGCCCGATTTGGGGGCACAACACTGAAGCTTTCTTT
TRBJ1-2	.	.	TRBV29-1	CSVEDPRRGEGYGYTF	TGCAGCGTTGAAGATCCCCGGCGGGGGGAGGGCTATGGCTACACCTTC
TRBJ2-7	.	.	TRBV6-5	CASSYDGALQYF	TGTGCCAGCAGTTACGACGGAGCGCTACAGTACTTC
TRBJ1-1	.	few	TRBV7-2	CASSPIGSNTEAFF	TGTGCCAGCAGCCCTATCGGTTCGAACACTGAAGCTTTCTTT
TRBJ2-7	.	few	TRBV19	CASSIPGLHRSGEQYF	TGTGCCAGTAGTATACCCGGGCTTCATCGGAGCGGCGAGCAGTACTTC
TRBJ2-7	.	.	TRBV18	CASSPTDGTYEQYF	TGTGCCAGCTCACCTACCGACGGGACCTACGAGCAGTACTTC
TRBJ2-1	.	.	TRBV19	CASSIASEGLHNEQFF	TGTGCCAGTAGTATAGCCTCGGAGGGGCTACACAATGAGCAGTTCTTC
TRBJ1-2	TRBD1	.	TRBV5-5	CASSRQGTVGGYTF	TGTGCCAGCAGCCGACAGGGGACCGTAGGTGGCTACACCTTC
TRBJ2-7	TRBD1	few	TRBV11-3	CASSPGQALGSYEQYF	TGTGCCAGCAGCCCCGGACAGGCCTTGGGCTCCTACGAGCAGTACTTC
TRBJ2-7	TRBD2	.	TRBV10-3	CAISESPGPGGHTYEQYF	TGTGCCATCAGTGAGTCCCCAGGTCCGGGGGGGCATACCTACGAGCAGTACTTC
TRBJ1-2	TRBD1	.	TRBV6-5	CASSQGANYGYTF	TGTGCCAGCAGTCAGGGGGCTAACTATGGCTACACCTTC
TRBJ1-1	.	once	TRBV11-2	CASSLVTEPNTEAFF	TGTGCCAGCAGCTTAGTCACAGAGCCCAACACTGAAGCTTTCTTT